This TCR beta chain was recovered during a study of T cell changes during pregnancy in multiple sclerosis. The method was immunoSEQ multiplex PCR; TCRdb's version includes in-frame clones alone and lacks a portion of them. The data hold tens of thousands of clones, with roughly 89% observed a single time. V shed 4 bases and J 4 bases; nucleotides not matched to a gene: 12. The germline V gene has CDR1 MGHDK and CDR2 SYGVNS. The CDR3 consists of 16 residues. Sequencing was performed on peripheral blood, taken in the second trimester of pregnancy. The TCR was taken from a female donor with multiple sclerosis, enrolled in a pregnancy study. The chain employs TRBV25-1 and TRBJ2-7; 8 nucleotides agree with TRBD1. CDR3 amino acids: CASSGSWQGARYEQYF. CDR3 in DNA: TGTGCCAGCAGTGGCTCGTGGCAGGGGGCGAGGTACGAGCAGTACTTC.